Included here is one T cell receptor beta chain sequence, with context. What it binds is unknown. The sample originates from a study of blood T cells in healthy people across ages. Study-wide findings and caveats: Because donor CMV status was unknown, expanded clonotype changes were possibly confounded.

Per germline, CDR1 SGHTA and CDR2 FQGNSA. This CDR3 has 15 amino acids. Trimming took 1 base from V and 5 from J, leaving 13 bases between them. The use of a sample-barcoded 5' primer and a J-beta primer mix characterized a second PCR of 7 to 11 cycles. Via MiXCR, TCRdb re-called the 5' RACE reads, giving one row per CDR3 protein. The sample lists over a million distinct CDR3 sequences; approximately 63% were seen once. This sequence originates from a man aged 18-30 years in good health. The sequenced material came from blood. This rearrangement joins TRBV7-2 to TRBJ2-3; the D gene could be TRBD1 or TRBD2 (5 bases each). This chain's CDR3 is CASSLVVGEKDTQYF. Here the CDR3 DNA reads TGTGCCAGCAGCTTAGTGGTGGGGGAGAAAGATACGCAGTATTTT.